This is a list of T cell receptor beta chains from one sample in a study of regulatory T cells in long-lasting Graves disease. TCRdb reprocessed the multiplex PCR reads with MiXCR, giving one entry per CDR3 protein. The data contain over 500,000 distinct CDR3 sequences, around 15% of them singletons. The sample was also linked to a second study, of T cells in Graves' hyperthyroidism and ophthalmopathy.

The material sequenced was peripheral blood mononuclear cells (PBMCs), taken at new diagnosis, from a patient treated with antithyroid drugs. The receptors shown here come from a young woman with Graves disease. The CDR3 runs from the conserved cysteine through the conserved F or W. Each record gives: J gene, clone size, V gene, D gene, CDR3 length, CDR3 DNA, CDR3 protein. D genes are given only for firm matches. Clone size is stated in some rows and not others, as once, few, many or a class when expanded.

TRBJ1-1	once	TRBV7-9	-	15	TGTGCCAGCAGCCAAGATCCGGAGGGGAACACTGAAGCTTTCTTT	CASSQDPEGNTEAFF
TRBJ2-2	-	TRBV19	-	13	TGTGCCAGTAGTATAGCGCAGGCCGGGGAGCTGTTTTTT	CASSIAQAGELFF
TRBJ1-2	-	TRBV5-1	-	17	TGCGCCAGCAGCTTCAACCCTGCAGGGGAGGGGATCTATGGCTACACCTTC	CASSFNPAGEGIYGYTF
TRBJ2-2	-	TRBV3-1	-	17	TGTGCCAGCAGCCAGTATGGTTTCGGGGGCGGATCGGGGGAGCTGTTTTTT	CASSQYGFGGGSGELFF
TRBJ1-5	-	TRBV7-9	-	15	TGTGCCAGCAGTCGGGGGGCTGCGGGCAATCAGCCCCAGCATTTT	CASSRGAAGNQPQHF
TRBJ1-1	many	TRBV6-5	TRBD1	15	TGTGCCAGCAGTTCGGAAGGGACAGGGAACACTGAAGCTTTCTTT	CASSSEGTGNTEAFF
TRBJ1-4	many	TRBV28	-	16	TGTGCCAGCAGCATTGGGGGGGGCTGGACTAATGAAAAACTGTTTTTT	CASSIGGGWTNEKLFF
TRBJ1-2	-	TRBV27	TRBD1	16	TGTGCCAGCAACCCCTGGAGGGGCAGGGGGAACTATGGCTACACCTTC	CASNPWRGRGNYGYTF
TRBJ2-5	-	TRBV10-3	TRBD2	13	TGTGCCATCAGTGACGGCGGGGGGGTCGGCCAGTACTTC	CAISDGGGVGQYF
TRBJ1-5	few	TRBV6-1	-	14	TGTGCCAGCATGGGTCAGTATCATAATCAGCCCCAGCATTTT	CASMGQYHNQPQHF
TRBJ1-2	few	TRBV27	-	16	TGTGCCAGCAGTCCCGGAGGGGCCCCTGGCCTCTATGGCTACACCTTC	CASSPGGAPGLYGYTF
TRBJ2-7	few	TRBV20-1	TRBD2	14	TGCAGTGCTGAACCCCAAAGCGGGACCTACGAGCAGTACTTC	CSAEPQSGTYEQYF
TRBJ2-1	many	TRBV20-1	-	15	TGCAGTGCTAGCCCGGGCGGGAAGGCCTACAATGAGCAGTTCTTC	CSASPGGKAYNEQFF
TRBJ2-5	-	TRBV7-9	TRBD2	18	TGTGCCAGCAGCTCGGCAAAAAGTAGCGGGAGGGTCCAAGAGACCCAGTACTTC	CASSSAKSSGRVQETQYF
TRBJ2-3	many	TRBV7-9	TRBD1	14	TGTGCCAGCAGCTTAGGACAGGGCATCGATACGCAGTATTTT	CASSLGQGIDTQYF
TRBJ2-7	-	TRBV19	TRBD1	15	TGTGCCAGTACCACAAACTCGGGACAGGACTACGAGCAGTACTTC	CASTTNSGQDYEQYF
TRBJ1-5	many	TRBV28	-	14	TGTGCCAGCAGACCGGGACCTCTCAATCAGCCCCAGCATTTT	CASRPGPLNQPQHF
TRBJ2-3	many	TRBV3-1	TRBD2	16	TGTGCCAGCAGCCAAGGCGGACTAGCGATCCCAGATACGCAGTATTTT	CASSQGGLAIPDTQYF
TRBJ2-7	many	TRBV11-2	-	12	TGTGCCAGCAGCTCCCAGTCCTACGAGCAGTACTTC	CASSSQSYEQYF
TRBJ2-7	many	TRBV19	TRBD2	15	TGTGCCAGTAGTCCGACTAGCGGGAGAGTTCGAGGCCTGTACTTC	CASSPTSGRVRGLYF
TRBJ2-7	few	TRBV7-2	-	10	TGTGCCAGCGGGGCCGGCGAGCAGTACTTC	CASGAGEQYF
TRBJ2-6	-	TRBV18	-	16	TGTGCCAGCTCACCACCGCGGGGAGCCGGGGCCAACGTCCTGACTTTC	CASSPPRGAGANVLTF
TRBJ1-3	many	TRBV28	-	15	TGTGCCAGCAGGCTAGGCGGGGGCTCTGGAAACACCATATATTTT	CASRLGGGSGNTIYF
TRBJ2-1	-	TRBV3-1	TRBD2	16	TGTGCCAGCAGCTCCAGCCTTAGCGGGAGGCATCGGGAGCAGTTCTTC	CASSSSLSGRHREQFF
TRBJ1-5	many	TRBV28	-	12	TGTGCCAGCAGTCCTACAGGTCAGCCCCAGCATTTT	CASSPTGQPQHF
TRBJ2-7	many	TRBV28	-	13	TGTGCCAGCAGGCCGGGACACTTCTACGAGCAGTACTTC	CASRPGHFYEQYF
TRBJ1-5	many	TRBV12-3/TRBV12-4	-	15	TGTGCCAGCAGCCAAGGCGGGGTCGTCAATCAGCCCCAGCATTTT	CASSQGGVVNQPQHF
TRBJ2-5	-	TRBV4-1	TRBD2	14	TGCGCCAGCAGCCGCGGGAGAATCGAAGAGACCCAGTACTTC	CASSRGRIEETQYF
TRBJ2-7	many	TRBV6-2/TRBV6-3	-	15	TGTGCCAGCAGTTACTCGAACAGGGGGGGTGGAGAGCAGTACTTC	CASSYSNRGGGEQYF
TRBJ2-7	many	TRBV2	-	12	TGTGCCGGTCGGGCGGCCGGCGACGAGCAGTACTTC	CAGRAAGDEQYF
TRBJ2-7	many	TRBV27	TRBD2	16	TGTGCCAGCAGTTCCCTCAGCAGCGGGATTGACTACGAGCAGTACTTC	CASSSLSSGIDYEQYF
TRBJ1-6	-	TRBV7-9	-	17	TGTGCCAGCAGCGGCTCTGCTTCGGGCACCTATAATTCACCCCTCCACTTT	CASSGSASGTYNSPLHF
TRBJ1-5	many	TRBV19	-	15	TGTGCCAGTAGTTCGGGGACATCTAGCAATCAGCCCCAGCATTTT	CASSSGTSSNQPQHF
TRBJ2-1	many	TRBV3-1	-	15	TGTGCCAGCAGCCAAGTTGCTACCCCCGCCAATGAGCAGTTCTTC	CASSQVATPANEQFF
TRBJ1-1	many	TRBV24-1	-	13	TGTGCCACCAGTGATTGGCAAAACACTGAAGCTTTCTTT	CATSDWQNTEAFF
TRBJ1-2	many	TRBV28	-	15	TGTGCCAGCAGACCTTTTGGACGAGAAAACTATGGCTACACCTTC	CASRPFGRENYGYTF
TRBJ2-7	-	TRBV19	-	17	TGTGCCAGTAGTATAGATTCAAGTCGGCAAGGAGTGTACGAGCAGTACTTC	CASSIDSSRQGVYEQYF